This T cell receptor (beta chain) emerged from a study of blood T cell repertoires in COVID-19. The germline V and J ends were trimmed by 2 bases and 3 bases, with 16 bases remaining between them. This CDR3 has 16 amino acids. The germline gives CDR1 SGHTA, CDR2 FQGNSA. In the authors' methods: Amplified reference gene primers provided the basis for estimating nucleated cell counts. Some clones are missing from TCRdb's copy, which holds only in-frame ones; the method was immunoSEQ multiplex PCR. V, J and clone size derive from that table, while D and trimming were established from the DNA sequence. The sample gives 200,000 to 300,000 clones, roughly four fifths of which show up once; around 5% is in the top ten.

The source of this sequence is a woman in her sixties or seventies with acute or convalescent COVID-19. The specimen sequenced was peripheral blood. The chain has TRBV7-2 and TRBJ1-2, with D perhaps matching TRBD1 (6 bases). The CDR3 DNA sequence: TGTGCCAGCAGCTTAAGTTGGCTACAGGGTGACTATGGCTACACCTTC. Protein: CASSLSWLQGDYGYTF.